This T cell receptor beta chain appears in the sequencing data of a study of identical twins. TCRdb reanalysed the 5' RACE reads using MiXCR and keeps one entry per CDR3 protein. In the table there are approximately 1.8 million distinct CDR3 sequences, less than 40% of which are singletons. This clonotype has a handful of counts. Its specificity is not known. Study results and limitations: Twins' surplus sharing was weaker for beta out-of-frame sequences.

Germline-derived CDR1 and CDR2 are MNHEY and SVGAGI. This CDR3 has 13 residues. J was trimmed by 6 bases and V by 10 bases; bases with no gene match: 10. This sequence was found in a newborn girl in good health. The genes are TRBV6-5 and TRBJ2-3; 7 bases fit TRBD2. Input material: cord blood. The DNA of the CDR3 is TGTGCCACCCGGGACTATGCTCCGGATACGCAGTATTTT. As protein: CATRDYAPDTQYF.